This entry is about one T cell receptor beta chain. This table comes from immunoSEQ multiplex PCR, and its TCRdb copy is limited to in-frame clones, with some not included. The sample holds about 470,000 clones, 70% to 80% seen once. The germline V and J ends were trimmed by 4 bases and 8 bases, with 11 bases remaining between them. The CDR3 covers 12 residues. Germline V gives CDR1 KGHSY, CDR2 FQNENV. This record comes from a study of shared clonotypes between healthy human individuals. The study drew its donors from healthy HIV-negative adults without recent acute infections or vaccinations. The receptor was derived from a woman in her 40s in good health. Some clones in this sample may be carry-over from other donors' samples. Material for sequencing was PBMCs. The chain recombines TRBV16 with TRBJ1-2, with a tentative D call TRBD1 (6 bases). CDR3 protein: CASSLRGFGYTF. The CDR3 DNA reads TGTGCCAGCAGCCTCAGGGGTTTCGGCTACACCTTC.